Given below is one TCR beta chain in context. Its antigen is unidentified. These data are taken from a study of shared clonotypes between healthy human individuals. At the level of the study: Researchers assigned three CD4 naive, three CD4 memory, two CD8 naive and one CD8 memory plate to each donor. Study findings and constraints: In a few donors, around 5% of naive CD4 clonotypes appeared in common.

The CDR3 is 13 amino acids. V dropped 3 bases and J dropped 5 bases, with 9 bases sitting between them. The germline V gene has CDR1 SGHRS and CDR2 YFSETQ. Data came from immunoSEQ multiplex PCR; TCRdb stores just in-frame clones and leaves some out. The sample has 2 million to 3 million clones; 90% to 95% are singletons. The sequenced material came from naive CD4+ T cells from PBMCs. Subset denoted: CD45RA+ positively selected. This chain links TRBV5-1 with TRBJ2-1; D is ambiguous. The TCR comes from a man aged 18 to 29 in good health. Some clones in this sample may be carry-over from other donors' samples. The CDR3 DNA reads TGCGCCAGCAGCTACGGTAGCAACAATGAGCAGTTCTTC. Its translation is CASSYGSNNEQFF.